The 24 T cell receptor beta chains below all came from one sample that was sequenced in a study of T-cell reconstitution after alpha-beta-depleted transplantation in children (dated by TCRdb to the mid-2010s). Library creation used PCR. Sequencing was carried out with an Illumina HiSeq 2500. TCR libraries were prepared with molecular barcoding, using unique molecular identifiers to normalize TCRbeta repertoire quantification. TCRdb reprocessing: public reads trimmed at Q25 with fastp, clones called with MiXCR, in-frame beta chains kept. Each entry merges the rows of one CDR3 protein and shows their most common DNA and genes. Across this sample there are around 800,000 distinct CDR3 sequences, with roughly 15% seen only once. The top ten constitute approximately 5% of the sample. The treatment or condition label, as the study defines it: allogeneic hematopoietic cell transplantation with graft depleted of TCRalphabeta T cells and CD19 B cells.

Sample: PBMCs, mostly from graft donor cells, taken 360 days after TCRalphabeta/CD19-depleted stem cell transplant. The source is a male patient younger than 18 who had a stem cell transplant for acute lymphoblastic leukemia, so the T cells may come from the graft donor.

V usage is TRBV12-3 or TRBV12-4 and J usage is TRBJ2-7; 8 bases fit TRBD2. The CDR3 runs 14 residues. After removal of 2 bases from V and 3 bases from J, the junction contained 3 bases not matched to a gene. CDR3 in DNA: TGTGCCAGCAGTTTAAGAGCGGGAGTCTACGAGCAGTACTTC. This gives the protein CASSLRAGVYEQYF.

This clonotype showed up just a few times. The chain links TRBV2 to TRBJ2-1; 10 bases are shared with TRBD1. Per germline, CDR1 SNHLY and CDR2 FYNNEI. The CDR3 length is 14 residues. The junction had 10 bases not matched to a gene; V was cut back by 8 bases and J by 9 bases. The CDR3 coding sequence is TGTGCCAGCGGGGGACAGGGGCCGGGGGGTGAGCAGTTCTTC. Protein sequence: CASGGQGPGGEQFF.

This chain links TRBV4-2 with TRBJ2-7; 7 bases are a match to TRBD1. The J segment lost 0 bases and the V segment lost 3 bases, leaving 8 bases of the junction unmatched. Germline V lookup: CDR1 LGHNA, CDR2 YNFKEQ. The CDR3 extends over 16 amino acids. CDR3 protein: CASSHPDRASSYEQYF. In nucleotides, the CDR3 is TGTGCCAGCAGCCACCCCGACAGGGCGAGCTCCTACGAGCAGTACTTC.

This chain joins TRBV5-1 and TRBJ2-1; D may be TRBD2 (5 bases). The V and J ends lost 0 bases and 10 bases respectively, with 14 bases between them. Germline V gene data show CDR1 as SGHRS and CDR2 as YFSETQ. The CDR3 is made up of 14 amino acids. CDR3 amino acids: CASSLAGSRREQFF. In nucleotides, the CDR3 is TGCGCCAGCAGCTTGGCGGGGTCTCGGAGGGAGCAGTTCTTC. The full variable domain, in which reference TRBV5-1 and TRBJ2-1 provide the parts outside the CDR3, is KAGVTQTPRYLIKTRGQQVTLSCSPISGHRSVSWYQQTPGQGLQFLFEYFSETQRNKGNFPGRFSGRQFSNSRSEMNVSTLELGDSALYLCASSLAGSRREQFFGPGTRLTVL.

This rearrangement joins TRBV11-2 to TRBJ2-7; either TRBD1 or TRBD2 may fit D (6 bases each). V dropped 1 base and J dropped 2 bases, with 21 bases sitting between them. The length of the CDR3 is 18 residues. CDR1 is SGHAT, CDR2 FQNNGV, per germline. The CDR3 region has the DNA TGTGCCAGCAGCTTAGTAAAGGGTCGGGGGCGGAACCCCTACGAGCAGTACTTC. Protein product: CASSLVKGRGRNPYEQYF.

This rearrangement joins TRBV6-5 to TRBJ2-3; no definite D call. The V and J ends lost 2 bases and 0 bases respectively, with 9 bases between them. The CDR3 has 15 amino acids. Germline-derived CDR1 and CDR2 are MNHEY and SVGAGI. The CDR3 is CASSYDTASTDTQYF. CDR3 coding DNA: TGTGCCAGCAGTTACGATACAGCTAGCACAGATACGCAGTATTTT.

The table lists this clonotype with a few counts. This chain joins TRBV6-2 or TRBV6-3 and TRBJ2-1, with D tentatively TRBD1 (5 bases). Looked up from germline, CDR1 is MNHEY and CDR2 is SVGEGT. The V and J ends lost 0 bases and 3 bases respectively, with 15 bases between them. This CDR3 is 17 amino acids long. In DNA, the CDR3 is TGTGCCAGCAGTTACTCGAAAAGCGCAGGGTACTACAATGAGCAGTTCTTC. Amino acids: CASSYSKSAGYYNEQFF.

This clonotype was seen a few times. The chain uses TRBV12-3 or TRBV12-4 and TRBJ2-1; 9 positions match TRBD1. The CDR3 runs 15 residues. V trimming: 6 bases; J trimming: 6 bases; junction bases outside the gene matches: 9. CDR3 DNA: TGTGCCAGCAGCCCAGACGAGACAGGGGGCAATGAGCAGTTCTTC. It specifies CASSPDETGGNEQFF.

This chain connects TRBV7-2 to TRBJ2-5; TRBD2 matches at 8 bases. CDR3 length equals 14 residues. Germline V CDR1 and CDR2: SGHTA, FQGNSA. The ends lost 6 bases at V and 5 bases at J; junction bases unmatched: 8. The CDR3 sequence: CASRPSGSGETQYF. The CDR3 nucleotides read TGTGCCAGCAGACCGAGCGGGAGTGGTGAGACCCAGTACTTC.

This clonotype has a count of ten or more. The chain links TRBV29-1 to TRBJ2-1; TRBD1 or TRBD2 may be the D gene (5 bases each). V lost 3 bases and J lost 0, with 6 bases in between. The germline gives CDR1 SQVTM, CDR2 ANQGSEA. The CDR3 is 13 residues long. The CDR3 nucleotides read TGCAGCGTTGAGAGGGGCTCCTACAATGAGCAGTTCTTC. It specifies CSVERGSYNEQFF.

The chain couples TRBV12-3 or TRBV12-4 to TRBJ2-6; D remains unclear. Trimming left V 1 base short and J 2 bases short, with 9 bases between. The CDR3 is 16 residues long. The chain's CDR3 is CASSLVGVAGANVLTF. The CDR3 nucleotides read TGTGCCAGCAGTTTAGTGGGTGTGGCTGGGGCCAACGTCCTGACTTTC.

This clonotype was observed a single time. This sequence joins TRBV6-5 and TRBJ1-5; 8 bases are a match to TRBD1. This CDR3 contains 17 residues. Germline values: CDR1 MNHEY, CDR2 SVGAGI. V trimming: 1 base; J trimming: 1 base; junction bases outside the gene matches: 6. In DNA form, the CDR3 reads TGTGCCAGCAGTTACTATCTGGGACAGGCGAGCAATCAGCCCCAGCATTTT. It yields the protein CASSYYLGQASNQPQHF.

This clonotype was counted ten times or more. The V call is TRBV18, the J call TRBJ2-3, with a possible D match to TRBD1 (7 bases). CDR1 KGHSH and CDR2 LQKENI come from the germline V gene. V was clipped by 1 base and J by 3 bases, with 14 bases between them. The CDR3 is 16 amino acids. This chain's CDR3 is CASSPLLQGRTDTQYF. CDR3 coding DNA: TGTGCCAGCTCACCACTTCTACAGGGGAGGACAGATACGCAGTATTTT.

V and J are TRBV5-1 and TRBJ2-6; 7 positions match TRBD1. The CDR3 sequence is 16 residues long. The germline V gene has CDR1 SGHRS and CDR2 YFSETQ. The V and J ends lost 3 bases and 1 base, in that order; junction bases with no gene match: 4. The CDR3 reads CASSSGTASGANVLTF. Written as DNA, the CDR3 is TGCGCCAGCAGCTCGGGGACAGCTTCTGGGGCCAACGTCCTGACTTTC.

V usage is TRBV7-3 and J usage is TRBJ1-5, with unresolved D. Germline V gene data show CDR1 as SGHTA and CDR2 as FQGTGA. There are 13 residues in the CDR3. V was trimmed by 0 bases and J by 8 bases, leaving 8 bases between them. CDR3 DNA sequence: TGTGCCAGCAGCTTAACGCCTGGAGAGCCCCAGCATTTT. Its translation: CASSLTPGEPQHF.

CDR3 nucleotide sequence: TGTGCCAGCAGTTTTCAGGCGAACACCGGGGAGCTGTTTTTT. Residues: CASSFQANTGELFF. The rearrangement joins TRBV27 to TRBJ2-2; no clear D gene. The CDR3 spans 14 residues. Trimming left V 3 bases short and J 0 bases short, with 5 bases between. Looked up from germline, CDR1 is MNHEY and CDR2 is SMNVEV (reference sequence).

About this clonotype itself: Its ends do not fully match the called genes, so a read error is possible. The rearrangement uses TRBV7-9 and TRBJ1-1, with a possible D match to TRBD1 (6 bases). The CDR3 has 13 amino acids. Germline V gene data show CDR1 as SEHNR and CDR2 as FQNEAQ (reference sequence). The CDR3 spells CASGFGTLTEAFF. The CDR3 DNA reads TGTGCCAGCGGCTTCGGGACACTGACTGAAGCTTTCTTT.

The table lists this clonotype with a few counts. The J gene is TRBJ2-5, the V gene TRBV7-3; maybe TRBD1 (6 bases). Trimming pared 3 bases from V and 1 base from J, leaving 9 bases between. CDR1 SGHTA and CDR2 FQGTGA come from the germline V gene. The CDR3 length is 14 residues. The chain's CDR3 is CASSLDSLQETQYF. Written as DNA, the CDR3 is TGTGCCAGCAGCTTGGACAGCCTCCAAGAGACCCAGTACTTC.

This rearrangement joins TRBV2 to TRBJ2-7; possibly TRBD2 for D (6 bases). Germline assignment: CDR1 SNHLY and CDR2 FYNNEI. Deletions cut 8 bases from V and 6 bases from J, with 17 bases between. CDR3 size: 13 residues. In nucleotides, the CDR3 is TGTGCCAGCGAAATAGCGGCCTTCCCCGAGCAGTACTTC. This translates into CASEIAAFPEQYF.

This clonotype was found a few times. Here the CDR3 reads CASSLVSGSSSNQPQHF. For the CDR3, the DNA is TGTGCCAGCAGCTTAGTTTCAGGCAGTTCGAGCAATCAGCCCCAGCATTTT. The V and J genes are TRBV7-2 and TRBJ1-5, with D hard to call. Germline V gene lookup returns CDR1 SGHTA and CDR2 FQGNSA. CDR3 length equals 17 residues. Trimming took off 1 base at V and 1 base at J, with 14 bases between the two ends. Looking up the rest from reference TRBV7-2 and TRBJ1-5 gives the full variable domain: GAGVSQSPSNKVTEKGKDVELRCDPISGHTALYWYRQSLGQGLEFLIYFQGNSAPDKSGLPSDRFSAERTGGSVSTLTIQRTQQEDSAVYLCASSLVSGSSSNQPQHFGDGTRLSIL.

J is TRBJ1-2 and V is TRBV7-9, with 10 bases aligning to TRBD1. With 5 bases clipped from V and 4 bases from J, the junction kept 13 bases outside the gene matches. This CDR3 has 17 amino acids. Germline V lookup: CDR1 SEHNR, CDR2 FQNEAQ (reference sequence). The CDR3 DNA sequence: TGTGCCAGCAGCCCTAGAACACGGACAGGGGGATCCTATGGCTACACCTTC. Translated: CASSPRTRTGGSYGYTF.

The J gene is TRBJ2-7, the V gene TRBV29-1; TRBD2 agrees at 13 bases. Per germline, CDR1 SQVTM and CDR2 ANQGSEA. The CDR3 is 17 residues long. The V and J ends lost 6 bases and 0 bases, in that order; junction bases with no gene match: 11. The CDR3 here is CSVELAGGPFSSYEQYF. The CDR3 bases are TGCAGCGTCGAACTAGCGGGAGGGCCCTTTTCCTCCTACGAGCAGTACTTC.

This clonotype was counted between two and nine times. V usage is TRBV11-1 and J usage is TRBJ2-1; 7 positions match TRBD1. The V gene end was trimmed by 2 bases and the J gene end by 9 bases; junction bases not matched to a gene: 7. The germline gives CDR1 SGHAT, CDR2 FQDESV (reference sequence). This CDR3 is 14 amino acids long. The CDR3, as DNA: TGTGCCAGCAGCTTAATACAGGGGAAGGCTGAGCAGTTCTTC. Protein: CASSLIQGKAEQFF.

There are many counts of this clonotype. The gene calls are TRBV29-1 and TRBJ2-1; no reliable D call. Germline loops: CDR1 SQVTM, CDR2 ANQGSEA. The CDR3 loop spans 10 amino acids. The V end lost 5 bases, the J end lost 8 bases, and 7 bases lay between the germline ends. CDR3 nucleotide sequence: TGCAGCGTTTTATTCGATGAGCAGTTCTTC. Its protein is CSVLFDEQFF.